Sequencing of this TCR beta chain was carried out in a study of shared clonotypes between healthy human individuals. CDR3 length: 15 amino acids. Germline-derived CDR1 and CDR2 are MNHEY and SMNVEV (reference sequence). V lost 5 bases, J lost 7 bases, and 11 bases stayed unmatched. None of the donors, who were healthy HIV-negative adults, had recently had acute infections or vaccinations. Several immunoSEQ plates received, in even portions, the genomic DNA of each subset. Profiled with immunoSEQ multiplex PCR; TCRdb holds only in-frame clones, not every one. The data hold some 79,000 clones, with about 61% observed a single time. This clone was counted ten times or more.

Sequenced material: memory CD8+ T cells sorted from blood. Subset here: CD45RO+ cells pooled with CCR7-negative TemRA cells. The sequence came from a man in his thirties or forties in good health. This sequence joins TRBV27 and TRBJ2-5; 9 positions match TRBD1. CDR3 protein: CASSRIQGAQATQYF. In DNA, the CDR3 is TGTGCCAGCAGTCGAATACAGGGGGCTCAGGCGACCCAGTACTTC.